The entry below describes one T cell receptor beta chain. The target antigen is unknown. The V end lost 1 base, the J end lost 7 bases, and 7 bases lay between the germline ends. There are 13 residues in the CDR3. Germline CDR1 reads SGHVS; CDR2 reads FNYEAQ. The table came from immunoSEQ multiplex PCR; TCRdb's copy has only in-frame clones and leaves some out. This table holds more than 70,000 clones, around 92% found once. The data stem from a study of graft-versus-host responses after intestinal transplantation. Study results and limitations: Allografts carried high graft-versus-host to host-versus-graft clonal ratios in patients having graft-donor T cell macrochimerism. After transplant, early declines in HvG clones were associated with peak levels of circulating GvH clones.

J is TRBJ2-2 and V is TRBV7-6; D is unclear. The sample here was unstimulated CD8+ T cells sorted from spleen or lymph node cells, taken before transplant. This TCR came from a human donor who was the organ donor for an intestinal transplant. CDR3 in DNA: TGTGCCAGCAGCTTAGGGCCAGGCGGGGAGCTGTTTTTT. This translates into CASSLGPGGELFF.